These T cell receptor beta chains were read from a single sample in a study of blood T cell repertoires in COVID-19. The method was immunoSEQ multiplex PCR; TCRdb's version includes in-frame clones alone and lacks a portion of them. Altogether 490,000 or so clones are present, more than 75% being singletons, with the ten largest covering approximately 1.8%. Source material: PBMCs or T cells enriched from blood (not recorded which). Source of these receptors: a woman in her 40s who had recovered from COVID-19. Each CDR3 is given with its conserved first and last residue. A D gene is named only where the DNA matches it firmly.

v_gene | d_gene | CDR3aa
TRBV4-1 | TRBD1 | CASSQPGQGYGYTF
TRBV7-8 | NA | CASSLATYRDTEAFF
TRBV6-2/TRBV6-3 | NA | CASSVRDTGANVLTF
TRBV5-5 | NA | CASSLGSPDYGYTF
TRBV5-1 | NA | CASSAKDDPRRANYGYTF
TRBV5-1 | TRBD1 | CASSQRQGNTEAFF
TRBV6-2/TRBV6-3 | TRBD2 | CASSPLTSVSTDTQYF
TRBV30 | NA | CAWSIQGIKGYEQYF
TRBV24-1 | TRBD2 | CATSDASGGLTDTQYF
TRBV18 | TRBD2 | CASSPYAGGLSSYEQYF
TRBV7-8 | NA | CASSLVGGSSGNTIYF
TRBV6-5 | NA | CASSYGGSSYYGYTF
TRBV5-4 | TRBD1 | CASSSRDRVRDEQFF
TRBV11-2 | NA | CASSSQDNYQPQHF
TRBV5-4 | NA | CASSPRDLLAGDGYTF